This T cell receptor beta chain was obtained from a study of human T cells and chemical hapten exposure. TCRdb re-derived calls from the RACE reads in MiXCR, one entry per CDR3 protein. This table holds around 190,000 distinct CDR3 sequences, about a fifth found once. Documented time point: patch test 1, 2 weeks after DPC sensitization. Treatment specified: therapeutic diphenylcyclopropenone sensitization with weekly scalp DPC. Donors, patients with alopecia ranging from 18 to 70 years old and judged suitable for DPC, provided samples. Concerning this clonotype itself: The antigen is not known.

Study-level results: After DPC sensitization, TCRs above 1 in 1000 frequency showed no change.

Germline-derived CDR1 and CDR2 are MGHRA and YSYEKL. This CDR3 has 15 amino acids. The ends lost 3 bases at V and 2 bases at J; junction bases unmatched: 4. V and J are TRBV4-1 and TRBJ1-2; 9 nucleotides line up with TRBD1. The receptor was derived from a woman in her fifties or sixties with alopecia areata. Some clones in this sample may be carry-over from other donors' samples. Source: whole blood, taken in connection with sensitization to the hapten diphenylcyclopropenone (DPC). CDR3 sequence reads: CASSQEGQGNYGYTF. CDR3 coding DNA: TGCGCCAGCAGCCAGGAGGGACAGGGAAACTATGGCTACACCTTC.